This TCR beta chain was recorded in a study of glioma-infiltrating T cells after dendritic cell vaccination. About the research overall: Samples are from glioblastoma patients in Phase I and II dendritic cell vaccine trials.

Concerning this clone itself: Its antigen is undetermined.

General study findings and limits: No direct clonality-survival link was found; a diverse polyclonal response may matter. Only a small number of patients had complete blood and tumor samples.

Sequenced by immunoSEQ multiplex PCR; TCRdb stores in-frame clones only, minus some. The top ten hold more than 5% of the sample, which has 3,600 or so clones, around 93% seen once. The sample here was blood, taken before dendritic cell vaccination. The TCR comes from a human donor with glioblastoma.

This CDR3 reads CASSLQGGGRAGETQYF. As DNA, the CDR3 is TGTGCCAGCAGTTTACAGGGGGGCGGGAGGGCCGGAGAGACCCAGTACTTC. This rearrangement joins TRBV28 to TRBJ2-5, with 9 bases aligning to TRBD2. The CDR3 covers 17 residues. V lost 2 bases to trimming and J lost 4 bases; unmatched junction nucleotides: 11. Looked up from germline, CDR1 is MDHEN and CDR2 is SYDVKM.